This paragraph covers one TCR beta chain sequence. Its antigen is not identified. Every TCR beta cDNA library bore unique molecular identifiers. Researchers reported roughly 510,000 cDNA molecules coming from roughly 0.93 to 9.6 million T cells. From the PCR reads, TCRdb called clonotypes with MiXCR, one entry per CDR3 protein. The data contain about 620,000 distinct CDR3 sequences, 40% to 50% of them seen just once; the ten biggest clones take up 1.5% to 2%. The data are from a study of post-analysis software for immune sequencing data. At the level of the study: Multiple sclerosis in the patients followed relapsing-remitting, secondary progressive and progressive-relapsing courses. Regarding the study as a whole: By F measure, strong co-clustering occurred among samples prepared in the same batch. Versus controls, multiple sclerosis patients showed significantly lower diversity (normalized Chao1).

The origin of this receptor is a girl aged 5-17 years with multiple sclerosis. Sequencing was carried out using blood.

This chain's CDR3 is CASSLGSWDSRDTQYF. CDR3 nucleotides: TGTGCCAGCAGTTTAGGTTCGTGGGACTCCAGGGATACGCAGTATTTT. The rearrangement uses TRBV12-3 or TRBV12-4 and TRBJ2-3, with a possible D match to TRBD2 (6 bases). Deletions cut 1 base from V and 6 bases from J, with 17 bases between. This CDR3 has 16 residues.